The rows below give T cell receptor beta chains drawn from one sample of a study of blood T cells in healthy people across ages. TCRdb re-analysed the 5' RACE reads in MiXCR, keeping a single row per CDR3 protein. The table shows around 1.5 million distinct CDR3 sequences, with around two fifths occurring only once. Source material: blood. The receptors were gathered from a woman between 18 and 30 years old in good health. CDR3s include the opening cysteine and the closing phenylalanine or tryptophan. D genes are given only for firm matches.

D gene: NA; J gene: TRBJ1-2; V gene: TRBV4-1; CDR3 protein: CASSRAGITSYGYTF
D gene: NA; J gene: TRBJ1-4; V gene: TRBV12-3/TRBV12-4; CDR3 protein: CASSPFATNEKLFF
D gene: NA; J gene: TRBJ2-6; V gene: TRBV3-1; CDR3 protein: CASSQEGPGANVLTF
D gene: NA; J gene: TRBJ2-1; V gene: TRBV9; CDR3 protein: CASSVGSNNEQFF
D gene: NA; J gene: TRBJ1-2; V gene: TRBV6-1; CDR3 protein: CASSFTPGVVRGYTF
D gene: NA; J gene: TRBJ2-5; V gene: TRBV9; CDR3 protein: CASSVGQRVWAQYF
D gene: TRBD2; J gene: TRBJ2-1; V gene: TRBV6-2/TRBV6-3; CDR3 protein: CASSHYGTSGGLDYNEQFF
D gene: NA; J gene: TRBJ2-1; V gene: TRBV4-1; CDR3 protein: CASSQGKLETQFF
D gene: NA; J gene: TRBJ1-2; V gene: TRBV29-1; CDR3 protein: CSAIERGHGYTF
D gene: NA; J gene: TRBJ2-2; V gene: TRBV4-2; CDR3 protein: CASSQVIWRANTGELFF
D gene: NA; J gene: TRBJ1-2; V gene: TRBV27; CDR3 protein: CASSPDGWQGNYGYTF
D gene: NA; J gene: TRBJ2-1; V gene: TRBV7-9; CDR3 protein: CASSSPGPADYNEQFF
D gene: NA; J gene: TRBJ2-5; V gene: TRBV4-2; CDR3 protein: CASSQDMAGHETQYF
D gene: TRBD1; J gene: TRBJ1-2; V gene: TRBV12-3/TRBV12-4; CDR3 protein: CASSRDREHYGYTF
D gene: TRBD2; J gene: TRBJ2-3; V gene: TRBV20-1; CDR3 protein: CSASTGGSGPWYF
D gene: NA; J gene: TRBJ2-7; V gene: TRBV27; CDR3 protein: CAIKATGEQYF
D gene: NA; J gene: TRBJ1-1; V gene: TRBV7-9; CDR3 protein: CASAGRLNTEAFF
D gene: TRBD2; J gene: TRBJ2-1; V gene: TRBV20-1; CDR3 protein: CSALAPGGDNEQFF
D gene: TRBD1; J gene: TRBJ2-7; V gene: TRBV20-1; CDR3 protein: CSASRGQGVYEQYF
D gene: NA; J gene: TRBJ1-1; V gene: TRBV11-2; CDR3 protein: CASSLGWQGLNTEAFF
D gene: TRBD2; J gene: TRBJ2-3; V gene: TRBV20-1; CDR3 protein: CSAIGLADSTDTQYF
D gene: TRBD1; J gene: TRBJ2-5; V gene: TRBV7-9; CDR3 protein: CASSFLRDRGLLETQYF
D gene: NA; J gene: TRBJ2-5; V gene: TRBV12-3/TRBV12-4; CDR3 protein: CASTPTGEGEQYF
D gene: NA; J gene: NA; V gene: TRBV2; CDR3 protein: CASSEASGLETQYF
D gene: NA; J gene: TRBJ2-5; V gene: TRBV21-1; CDR3 protein: CASSAPRFRGWEQYF
D gene: TRBD1; J gene: TRBJ1-5; V gene: TRBV5-5; CDR3 protein: CASSLRDRGNSNQPQHF
D gene: TRBD2; J gene: TRBJ2-1; V gene: TRBV29-1; CDR3 protein: CSVEEGTSGGSYNEQFF
D gene: TRBD2; J gene: TRBJ2-7; V gene: TRBV28; CDR3 protein: CASSPGLAFSYNEQYF
D gene: NA; J gene: TRBJ1-5; V gene: TRBV4-1; CDR3 protein: CASSQGTAQRQPQHF
D gene: NA; J gene: TRBJ2-3; V gene: TRBV29-1; CDR3 protein: CSVLATFVRLTSTDTQYF
D gene: NA; J gene: TRBJ2-3; V gene: TRBV20-1; CDR3 protein: CSARLGGSTDTQYF
D gene: TRBD1; J gene: TRBJ2-5; V gene: TRBV7-2; CDR3 protein: CASSLEQGGETQYF
D gene: TRBD1; J gene: TRBJ2-6; V gene: TRBV10-3; CDR3 protein: CAISEILTGGYGANVLTF
D gene: NA; J gene: TRBJ2-6; V gene: TRBV5-1; CDR3 protein: CASSPDGASSGANVLTF
D gene: NA; J gene: TRBJ2-3; V gene: TRBV10-3; CDR3 protein: CAISESSWGTTDTQYF
D gene: TRBD2; J gene: TRBJ2-3; V gene: TRBV27; CDR3 protein: CASRIGLAASTDTQYF
D gene: NA; J gene: TRBJ2-1; V gene: TRBV20-1; CDR3 protein: CSATIGLDEQFF
D gene: NA; J gene: TRBJ2-1; V gene: TRBV4-1; CDR3 protein: CASNGLGGGPQFF
D gene: NA; J gene: TRBJ2-7; V gene: TRBV10-3; CDR3 protein: CAISEGRALSYEQYF
D gene: TRBD1; J gene: TRBJ1-2; V gene: TRBV4-1; CDR3 protein: CASSQYSGTDIYGYTF
D gene: TRBD2; J gene: TRBJ2-3; V gene: TRBV20-1; CDR3 protein: CSASAEGREPLWGTDTQYF
D gene: NA; J gene: TRBJ2-3; V gene: TRBV7-9; CDR3 protein: CASSSATSTDTQYF
D gene: NA; J gene: TRBJ1-1; V gene: TRBV5-1; CDR3 protein: CASSFRMNTEAFF
D gene: NA; J gene: TRBJ1-5; V gene: TRBV7-2; CDR3 protein: CASSLTGHSNQPQHF
D gene: TRBD1; J gene: NA; V gene: TRBV20-1; CDR3 protein: CSANDRGSHEQYF
D gene: TRBD2; J gene: TRBJ2-1; V gene: TRBV20-1; CDR3 protein: CSASFSGTLEQFF
D gene: NA; J gene: NA; V gene: TRBV6-5; CDR3 protein: CASSIADSSYNEQYF
D gene: NA; J gene: TRBJ2-3; V gene: TRBV20-1; CDR3 protein: CSASGQKNTDTQYF
D gene: NA; J gene: TRBJ2-1; V gene: TRBV12-1; CDR3 protein: CASSFGTLEFF